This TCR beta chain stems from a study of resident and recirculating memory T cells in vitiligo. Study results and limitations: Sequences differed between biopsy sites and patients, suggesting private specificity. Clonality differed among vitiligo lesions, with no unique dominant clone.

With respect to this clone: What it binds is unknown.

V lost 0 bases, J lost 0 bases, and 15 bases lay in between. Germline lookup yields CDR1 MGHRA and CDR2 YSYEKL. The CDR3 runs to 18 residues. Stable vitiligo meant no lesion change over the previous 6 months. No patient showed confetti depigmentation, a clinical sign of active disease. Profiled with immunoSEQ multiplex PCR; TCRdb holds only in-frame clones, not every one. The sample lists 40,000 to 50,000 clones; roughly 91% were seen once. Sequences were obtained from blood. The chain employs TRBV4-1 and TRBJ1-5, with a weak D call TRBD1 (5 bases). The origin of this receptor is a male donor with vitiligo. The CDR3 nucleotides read TGCGCCAGCAGCCAAGAAACCATAGACAGTAATAGCAATCAGCCCCAGCATTTT. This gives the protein CASSQETIDSNSNQPQHF.